A single sample is the source of the 3 T cell receptor beta chains below, sequenced in a study of identifying expanded T cells in peripheral blood. The repertoire was sequenced with immunoSEQ multiplex PCR; TCRdb's copy has only in-frame clones and lacks some. The sample holds more than 90,000 clones, 87% seen once. The specimen sequenced was blood. These receptor sequences come from a person aged 18 to 70 in good health.

V and J are TRBV6-5 and TRBJ2-7; D may match TRBD1 or TRBD2 (5 bases each). V was trimmed by 0 bases and J by 4 bases, leaving 13 bases between them. The CDR3 contains 15 residues. In germline, CDR1 is MNHEY, CDR2 SVGAGI. The CDR3 bases are TGTGCCAGCAGTTACTCAGGGACGGCAAGTTACGAGCAGTACTTC. Its protein product is CASSYSGTASYEQYF.

The rearrangement uses TRBV9 and TRBJ1-2; D is undetermined. The CDR3 is made up of 16 amino acids. Germline V gene data show CDR1 as SGDLS and CDR2 as YYNGEE. Trimming pared 2 bases from V and 2 bases from J, leaving 16 bases between. CDR3 sequence: CASSVFGSGANYGYTF. CDR3 bases: TGTGCCAGCAGCGTTTTTGGGTCGGGCGCCAACTATGGCTACACCTTC.

The J gene is TRBJ1-3, the V gene TRBV2; maybe TRBD1 (5 bases). V lost 8 bases and J lost 4, with 15 bases in between. Germline V lookup: CDR1 SNHLY, CDR2 FYNNEI. This CDR3 contains 14 residues. CDR3: CASLSWDVGNTIYF. The DNA for the CDR3 is TGTGCCAGCCTATCCTGGGACGTCGGAAACACCATATATTTT.